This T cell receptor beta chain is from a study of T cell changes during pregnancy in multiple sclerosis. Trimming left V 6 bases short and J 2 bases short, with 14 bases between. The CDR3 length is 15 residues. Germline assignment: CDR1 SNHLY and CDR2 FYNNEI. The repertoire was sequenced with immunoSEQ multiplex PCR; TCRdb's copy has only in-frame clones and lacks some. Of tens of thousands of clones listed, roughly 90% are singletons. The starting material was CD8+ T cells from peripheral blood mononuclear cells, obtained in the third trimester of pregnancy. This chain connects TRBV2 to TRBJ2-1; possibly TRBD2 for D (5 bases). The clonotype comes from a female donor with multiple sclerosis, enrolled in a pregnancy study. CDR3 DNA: TGTGCCAGCAGGCCTTCCGAGCGGCCCTACAATGAGCAGTTCTTC. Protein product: CASRPSERPYNEQFF. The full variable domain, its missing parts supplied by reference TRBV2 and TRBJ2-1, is EPEVTQTPSHQVTQMGQEVILRCVPISNHLYFYWYRQILGQKVEFLVSFYNNEISEKSEIFDDQFSVERPDGSNFTLKIRSTKLEDSAMYFCASRPSERPYNEQFFGPGTRLTVL.